This is a list of T cell receptor beta chains from one sample in a study of blood T cells in healthy people across ages. TCRdb ran MiXCR on the 5' RACE reads and lists one entry per CDR3 protein. The table includes 1.5 million to 2 million distinct CDR3 sequences, 28% detected once. Input material: blood. The origin of the receptors is a young woman in good health. Each CDR3 is given with its conserved first and last residue. A D gene is named only where the DNA matches it firmly. Clone size is not always given. Where it is, it says once, few, many or a class for expanded clones.

cdr3_length: 15
clone_size: few
j_call: TRBJ2-3
v_call: TRBV28
d_call: TRBD2
cdr3_nt: TGTGCCAGCAGTTTCAAGCGGGGGCTTTCAGATACGCAGTATTTT
cdr3_aa: CASSFKRGLSDTQYF

cdr3_length: 10
clone_size: few
j_call: TRBJ2-3
v_call: TRBV12-3/TRBV12-4
d_call: .
cdr3_nt: TGTGCCAGCAGTTTTCGTACGCAGTATTTT
cdr3_aa: CASSFRTQYF

cdr3_length: 15
clone_size: .
j_call: TRBJ2-1
v_call: TRBV7-2
d_call: TRBD2
cdr3_nt: TGTGCCAGCAGCGATGGGACTAGCGAGTTCAATGAGCAGTTCTTC
cdr3_aa: CASSDGTSEFNEQFF

cdr3_length: 15
clone_size: few
j_call: TRBJ1-2
v_call: TRBV20-1
d_call: TRBD1
cdr3_nt: TGCAGTGCTAGGAAGGGACAGGGAGCTAACTATGGCTACACCTTC
cdr3_aa: CSARKGQGANYGYTF

cdr3_length: 16
clone_size: few
j_call: TRBJ2-4
v_call: TRBV3-1
d_call: TRBD2
cdr3_nt: TGTGCCAGCAGCCAAGAAAGCGGGATAGCCAAAAACATTCAGTACTTC
cdr3_aa: CASSQESGIAKNIQYF

cdr3_length: 12
clone_size: .
j_call: TRBJ2-3
v_call: TRBV5-1
d_call: .
cdr3_nt: TGCGCCAGCAGCTCAGGGGTGGGTACGCAGTATTTT
cdr3_aa: CASSSGVGTQYF

cdr3_length: 15
clone_size: many
j_call: TRBJ1-2
v_call: TRBV12-3/TRBV12-4
d_call: TRBD1
cdr3_nt: TGTGCCAGCAGTTTAGGAGACAGGGTCTACTATGGCTACACCTTC
cdr3_aa: CASSLGDRVYYGYTF

cdr3_length: 11
clone_size: .
j_call: TRBJ2-2
v_call: TRBV11-2
d_call: .
cdr3_nt: TGTGCCAGCGGGAAAGCCGGGGAGCTGTTTTTT
cdr3_aa: CASGKAGELFF

cdr3_length: 14
clone_size: .
j_call: TRBJ2-4
v_call: TRBV24-1
d_call: .
cdr3_nt: TGTGCCACCAGTGATCCGGGCTCTGACAATGAGCAGTACTTC
cdr3_aa: CATSDPGSDNEQYF

cdr3_length: 14
clone_size: many
j_call: TRBJ1-6
v_call: TRBV4-1
d_call: .
cdr3_nt: TGCGCCAGCAGCCAAGAAAGGCAAACTTCACCCCTCCACTTT
cdr3_aa: CASSQERQTSPLHF

cdr3_length: 15
clone_size: .
j_call: TRBJ2-1
v_call: TRBV5-1
d_call: TRBD2
cdr3_nt: TGCGCCAGCAGCAAACTAGCGGGAGGGTACAATGAGCAGTTCTTC
cdr3_aa: CASSKLAGGYNEQFF

cdr3_length: 15
clone_size: .
j_call: TRBJ2-1
v_call: TRBV5-1
d_call: TRBD2
cdr3_nt: TGCGCCAGCAGTGTTGGACTAGCGGGGTCTTCGGGGCAGTTCTTC
cdr3_aa: CASSVGLAGSSGQFF

cdr3_length: 14
clone_size: few
j_call: TRBJ2-5
v_call: TRBV6-2/TRBV6-3
d_call: .
cdr3_nt: TGTGCCAGCAGATCCGCAGGGGCCCAAGAGACCCAGTACTTC
cdr3_aa: CASRSAGAQETQYF

cdr3_length: 15
clone_size: .
j_call: TRBJ2-3
v_call: TRBV9
d_call: .
cdr3_nt: TGTGCCGGCAGCGTAGCGGGACAGAGCACAGATACGCAGTATTTT
cdr3_aa: CAGSVAGQSTDTQYF

cdr3_length: 11
clone_size: many
j_call: TRBJ2-5
v_call: TRBV2
d_call: .
cdr3_nt: TGTGCCAGCAGTGAGCCCAAGATCCAGTACTTC
cdr3_aa: CASSEPKIQYF

cdr3_length: 13
clone_size: few
j_call: TRBJ2-1
v_call: TRBV11-2
d_call: .
cdr3_nt: TGTGCCAGCAGCGCGGCGGGGTTCAATGAGCAGTTCTTC
cdr3_aa: CASSAAGFNEQFF